The T cell receptor beta chain under discussion was sequenced for a study of blood T cells in healthy people across ages. Overall study findings and caveats: Changes seen in expanded clonotypes were possibly confounded by donor CMV status left unknown. A strong correlation between TCR beta diversity and naive T cell percentage was seen. Estimates of diversity drawn from one million T cells were considered underestimates.

Together with a sample-barcoded 5' primer, a J-beta primer mix was included in a second PCR lasting roughly 6 to 12 cycles. TCRdb analysed the 5' RACE reads with MiXCR anew, one entry per CDR3 protein. In the table there are hundreds of thousands of distinct CDR3 sequences, about 62% of which are singletons. Germline CDR1 is MNHNY and CDR2 is SVGAGI (reference sequence). This CDR3 region has 15 residues. V lost 7 bases to trimming and J lost 5 bases; unmatched junction nucleotides: 9. There were at least 5.5 micrograms of total RNA extracted from every sample. This clonotype appeared once. No antigen is known for it.

Sequenced input: blood. The source of this sequence is a man younger than 45 in good health. The V and J genes are TRBV6-6 and TRBJ2-3; 10 bases map to TRBD2. For the CDR3, the DNA is TGTGCCAGCATAAGCCTTAGCGGGGGGCGAGATACGCAGTATTTT. It codes for CASISLSGGRDTQYF.